One sample yielded the 23 T cell receptor beta chains listed below, sequenced in a study of somatic mutations in cytotoxic T cells in rheumatoid arthritis. Method: immunoSEQ multiplex PCR; TCRdb's copy keeps in-frame clones and lacks some. The sample has 10,000 to 15,000 clones; approximately 84% are singletons. The material sequenced was CD8+ T cells sorted from blood. The receptors derive from an adult with rheumatoid arthritis.

This rearrangement joins TRBV28 to TRBJ2-1; 16 positions agree with TRBD2. The ends lost 3 bases at V and 5 bases at J; junction bases unmatched: 7. The CDR3 sequence is 18 residues long. Germline V gives CDR1 MDHEN, CDR2 SYDVKM. CDR3 sequence reads: CASSFAGTSGRADNEQFF. The CDR3 DNA reads TGTGCCAGCAGTTTTGCTGGGACTAGCGGGAGGGCCGACAATGAGCAGTTCTTC.

In this sample, this clone turned up a few times. The genes are TRBV12-5 and TRBJ2-7; 9 nucleotides agree with TRBD2. The CDR3 has 14 residues. Losses at the gene ends were 0 bases for V and 4 bases for J; bases not matched to a gene: 1. Germline V lookup: CDR1 LGHNT, CDR2 FRNRAP. CDR3 sequence reads: CASGLVTSGYEQYF. The DNA for the CDR3 is TGTGCTAGTGGTTTGGTCACTAGCGGGTACGAGCAGTACTTC.

This clone was seen once. At one end the junction does not follow the germline gene, possibly because of a read error. The V gene is TRBV7-2, the J gene TRBJ2-5; the match to TRBD2 covers 7 bases. This CDR3 region has 15 residues. The germline gives CDR1 SGHTA, CDR2 FQGNSA. Here the CDR3 reads CASGLSAGDEETQYF. The CDR3 coding sequence is TGTGCCAGCGGCTTATCGGCGGGGGACGAAGAGACCCAGTACTTC.

V usage is TRBV28 and J usage is TRBJ1-1, with D maybe TRBD1 (5 bases). V gave up 2 bases and J gave up 1 base, with 5 bases separating them. CDR3 size: 13 residues. Germline values: CDR1 MDHEN, CDR2 SYDVKM. CDR3 region: CASSLGGNTEAFF. CDR3 bases: TGTGCCAGCAGTTTAGGGGGGAACACTGAAGCTTTCTTT.

This clone was counted a few times. The chain uses TRBV15 and TRBJ2-7; TRBD2 is a possible D gene (6 bases). CDR3 size: 16 residues. V was clipped by 6 bases and J by 0 bases, with 18 bases between them. CDR1 LNHNV and CDR2 YYDKDF come from the germline V gene (reference sequence). The CDR3 region is CATSTTGTLSSYEQYF. Written as DNA, the CDR3 is TGTGCCACCAGTACCACCGGGACTCTAAGCTCCTACGAGCAGTACTTC. Filled out from reference TRBV15 and TRBJ2-7, the complete variable domain reads DAMVIQNPRYQVTQFGKPVTLSCSQTLNHNVMYWYQQKSSQAPKLLFHYYDKDFNNEADTPDNFQSRRPNTSFCFLDIRSPGLGDTAMYLCATSTTGTLSSYEQYFGPGTRLTVT.

The chain links TRBV27 to TRBJ2-7, with 7 bases matching TRBD1. This CDR3 spans 14 amino acids. V was clipped by 2 bases and J by 2 bases; unmatched bases: 3. Germline-derived CDR1 and CDR2 are MNHEY and SMNVEV (reference sequence). CDR3 nucleotides: TGTGCCAGCAGTTTAAGGGACAGTACCTACGAGCAGTACTTC. Amino acids: CASSLRDSTYEQYF.

The V and J genes are TRBV10-3 and TRBJ1-5; D is perhaps TRBD1 (6 bases). This CDR3 comprises 15 residues. The germline V gene has CDR1 ENHRY and CDR2 SYGVKD. Trimming shortened V by 2 bases and J by 4 bases, and 12 bases separated the two germline ends. This CDR3 is CAISEEGQGNQPQHF. CDR3 coding DNA: TGTGCCATCAGTGAGGAGGGGCAGGGGAATCAGCCCCAGCATTTT.

The chain combines TRBV19 with TRBJ2-7; D call uncertain. V dropped 5 bases and J dropped 6 bases, with 8 bases sitting between them. CDR1 LNHDA and CDR2 SQIVND come from the germline V gene (reference sequence). The CDR3 is made up of 11 amino acids. In DNA form, the CDR3 reads TGTGCCAGTAGTTACAGAGGCGAGCAGTACTTC. Its translation: CASSYRGEQYF.

The V gene is TRBV2, the J gene TRBJ2-2; TRBD1 aligns across 7 bases. The CDR3 has 16 residues. V lost 6 bases to trimming and J lost 2 bases; unmatched junction nucleotides: 9. Germline V gene lookup returns CDR1 SNHLY and CDR2 FYNNEI. CDR3 loop: CASSDPGQTNTGELFF. The DNA for the CDR3 is TGTGCCAGCAGCGATCCGGGACAGACCAACACCGGGGAGCTGTTTTTT.

The V call is TRBV4-1, the J call TRBJ2-7; the match to TRBD2 covers 7 bases. The CDR3 spans 15 residues. V lost 4 bases to trimming and J lost 4 bases; unmatched junction nucleotides: 10. Germline V gene sequence: CDR1 MGHRA, CDR2 YSYEKL. The CDR3: CASSRSLLASYEQYF. The CDR3 bases are TGCGCCAGCAGCCGAAGCCTACTAGCGTCGTACGAGCAGTACTTC.

The chain links TRBV10-2 to TRBJ2-7; D may match TRBD1 or TRBD2 (5 bases each). This CDR3 is 13 amino acids long. Germline-derived CDR1 and CDR2 are WSHSY and SAAADI. Trimming took off 10 bases at V and 2 bases at J, with 15 bases between the two ends. The CDR3 nucleotides are TGCGCCACCAAATCGGGACGGCCCTACGAGCAGTACTTC. It yields the protein CATKSGRPYEQYF.

This clone showed up just a few times. The gene calls are TRBV7-9 and TRBJ2-7; D is uncertain. V was cut by 0 bases and J by 3 bases, with 18 bases left in between. There are 17 residues in the CDR3. CDR1 is SEHNR and CDR2 is FQNEAQ in the germline V gene (reference sequence). CDR3 sequence reads: CASSLAGPGYAIYEQYF. As DNA, the CDR3 is TGTGCCAGCAGCTTAGCGGGCCCCGGATACGCAATCTACGAGCAGTACTTC.

The rearrangement joins TRBV7-9 to TRBJ2-1; 8 bases align to TRBD1. The V gene's germline CDR1 is SEHNR and CDR2 FQNEAQ (reference sequence). CDR3 length: 15 amino acids. The V segment lost 5 bases and the J segment 3 bases; nucleotides outside the gene matches: 6. CDR3 DNA sequence: TGTGCCAGCAGCCCGGACAGGGAAAACTACAATGAGCAGTTCTTC. Translating it yields CASSPDRENYNEQFF.

The rearrangement uses TRBV7-6 and TRBJ2-1; 12 bases align to TRBD2. Germline assignment: CDR1 SGHVS and CDR2 FNYEAQ. The CDR3 totals 17 residues. Trimming removed 1 base from V and 6 bases from J; junction bases left unmatched: 7. This CDR3 is CASSLGPLAGGPNEQFF. DNA of the CDR3: TGTGCCAGCAGCTTAGGACCCCTAGCGGGAGGGCCCAATGAGCAGTTCTTC.

This chain joins TRBV27 and TRBJ1-5, with D hard to call. Germline lookup yields CDR1 MNHEY and CDR2 SMNVEV (reference sequence). Trimming took off 5 bases at V and 4 bases at J, with 9 bases between the two ends. The CDR3 is 13 amino acids. The CDR3 here is CASSPRFNQPQHF. The CDR3 DNA sequence: TGTGCCAGCAGTCCGAGGTTTAATCAGCCCCAGCATTTT.

This clone was seen a handful of times. V is TRBV28 and J is TRBJ1-2; D perhaps matches TRBD1 (5 bases). Germline loops: CDR1 MDHEN, CDR2 SYDVKM. The CDR3 length is 13 residues. The V and J ends lost 6 bases and 4 bases respectively, with 12 bases between them. The CDR3 sequence: CASRPGEAYGYTF. CDR3 bases: TGTGCCAGCAGGCCGGGGGAGGCCTATGGCTACACCTTC.

This chain connects TRBV19 to TRBJ1-5; tentatively, D is TRBD1 (5 bases). The V gene's germline CDR1 is LNHDA and CDR2 SQIVND (reference sequence). V was clipped by 5 bases and J by 6 bases, with 26 bases between them. The CDR3 contains 18 residues. This chain's CDR3 is CASSPRDSTQRGGQPQHF. DNA of the CDR3: TGTGCCAGTAGTCCCCGGGACTCAACTCAGAGAGGTGGTCAGCCCCAGCATTTT.

The rearrangement joins TRBV7-8 to TRBJ1-5, with D possibly TRBD1 on 6 matching bases. Germline CDR1 reads SGHVS; CDR2 reads FQNEAQ. V was cut by 5 bases and J by 6 bases, with 14 bases left in between. The length of the CDR3 is 14 residues. CDR3 loop: CASSETGWTQPQHF. CDR3 in DNA: TGTGCCAGCAGCGAAACAGGGTGGACTCAGCCCCAGCATTTT.

This clone came up a few times. V usage is TRBV29-1 and J usage is TRBJ1-1; 9 bases line up with TRBD1. J lost 2 bases, V lost 6 bases, and 4 bases had no gene match. The CDR3 is made up of 13 amino acids. CDR1 is SQVTM and CDR2 is ANQGSEA in the germline V gene. CDR3 DNA: TGCAGCGTAATCACAGGGGGCAACACTGAAGCTTTCTTT. This encodes CSVITGGNTEAFF.

The chain has TRBV27 and TRBJ2-5, with D possibly being TRBD1 (6 bases). The CDR3 is made up of 15 amino acids. The germline V gene has CDR1 MNHEY and CDR2 SMNVEV (reference sequence). Trimming pared 3 bases from V and 4 bases from J, leaving 15 bases between. This CDR3 is CASSFGNRVGETQYF. CDR3 sequence (DNA): TGTGCCAGCAGTTTCGGGAACAGGGTGGGAGAGACCCAGTACTTC.

J is TRBJ2-1 and V is TRBV5-1, with D perhaps matching TRBD2 (5 bases). Germline CDR1 and CDR2: SGHRS and YFSETQ. V was cut by 3 bases and J by 4 bases, with 8 bases left in between. The CDR3 runs 13 residues. The CDR3 DNA reads as TGCGCCAGCAGCTCCCTAGCTTACAATGAGCAGTTCTTC. It yields the protein CASSSLAYNEQFF.

The chain couples TRBV6-5 to TRBJ2-1; 7 bases agree with TRBD2. With 6 bases clipped from V and 4 bases from J, the junction kept 9 bases outside the gene matches. Germline V CDR1 and CDR2: MNHEY, SVGAGI. There are 15 residues in the CDR3. The DNA of the CDR3 is TGTGCCAGCAGCATCAGCGGGATCTCATACAATGAGCAGTTCTTC. Translation: CASSISGISYNEQFF.

This clone came up a few times. This chain links TRBV6-4 with TRBJ2-2, with D perhaps matching TRBD2 (5 bases). This CDR3 contains 16 residues. V was shortened by 2 bases and J by 0 bases, with 10 bases between the two germline ends. Germline CDR1 reads MRHNA; CDR2 reads SNTAGT. The CDR3 coding sequence is TGTGCCAGCAGTGACGACCCCGGGACGAACACCGGGGAGCTGTTTTTT. The encoded protein is CASSDDPGTNTGELFF.